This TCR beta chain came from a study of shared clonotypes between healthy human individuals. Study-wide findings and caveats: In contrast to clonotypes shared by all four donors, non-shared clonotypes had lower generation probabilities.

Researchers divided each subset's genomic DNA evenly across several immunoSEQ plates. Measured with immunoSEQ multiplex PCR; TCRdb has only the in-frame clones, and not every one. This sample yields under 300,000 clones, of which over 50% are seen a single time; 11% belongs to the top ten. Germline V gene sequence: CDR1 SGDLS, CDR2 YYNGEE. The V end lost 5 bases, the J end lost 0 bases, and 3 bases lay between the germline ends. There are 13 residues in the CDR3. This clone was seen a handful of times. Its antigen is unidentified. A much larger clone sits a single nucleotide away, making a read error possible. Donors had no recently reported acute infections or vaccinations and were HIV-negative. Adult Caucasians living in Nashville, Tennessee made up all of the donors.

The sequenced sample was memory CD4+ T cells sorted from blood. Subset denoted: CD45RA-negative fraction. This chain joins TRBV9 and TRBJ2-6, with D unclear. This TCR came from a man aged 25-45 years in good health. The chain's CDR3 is CASSPSGANVLTF. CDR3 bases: TGTGCCAGCAGTCCCTCTGGGGCCAACGTCCTGACTTTC.